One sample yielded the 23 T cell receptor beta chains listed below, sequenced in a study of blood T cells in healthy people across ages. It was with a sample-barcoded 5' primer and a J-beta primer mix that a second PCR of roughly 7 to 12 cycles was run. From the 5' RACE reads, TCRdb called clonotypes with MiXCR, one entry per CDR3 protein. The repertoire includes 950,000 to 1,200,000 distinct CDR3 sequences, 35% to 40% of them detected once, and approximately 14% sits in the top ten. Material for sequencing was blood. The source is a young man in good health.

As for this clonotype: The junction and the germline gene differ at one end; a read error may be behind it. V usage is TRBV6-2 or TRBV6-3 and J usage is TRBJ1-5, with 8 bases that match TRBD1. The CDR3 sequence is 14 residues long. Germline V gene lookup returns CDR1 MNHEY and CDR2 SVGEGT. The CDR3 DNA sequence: TGTGCCAGCAGTGGCAGGGGGCGGAATCAGCCTCAGCATTTT. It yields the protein CASSGRGRNQPQHF.

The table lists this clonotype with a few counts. CDR3 sequence: CASSLARWRPASTDTQYF. In nucleotides, the CDR3 is TGCGCCAGCAGCTTGGCCCGTTGGAGGCCGGCTAGCACAGATACGCAGTATTTT. The chain combines TRBV5-1 with TRBJ2-3; a weak D match, TRBD2 (5 bases). Trimming took off 0 bases at V and 0 bases at J, with 17 bases between the two ends. The CDR3 sequence is 18 residues long. CDR1 and CDR2 (germline): SGHRS, YFSETQ.

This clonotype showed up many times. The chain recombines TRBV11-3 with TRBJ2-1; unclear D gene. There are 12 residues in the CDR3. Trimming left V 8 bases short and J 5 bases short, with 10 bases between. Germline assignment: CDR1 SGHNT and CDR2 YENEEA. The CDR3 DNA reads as TGTGCCAGCTCTGGGCAGAACAATGAGCAGTTCTTC. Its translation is CASSGQNNEQFF.

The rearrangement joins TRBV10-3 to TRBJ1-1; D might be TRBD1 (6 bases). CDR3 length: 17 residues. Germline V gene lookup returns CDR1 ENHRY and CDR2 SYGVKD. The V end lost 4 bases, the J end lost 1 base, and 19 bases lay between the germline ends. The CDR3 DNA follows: TGTGCCATCAGTGGAGGTCCGGGGGGCGCCGGGAACACTGAAGCTTTCTTT. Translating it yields CAISGGPGGAGNTEAFF.

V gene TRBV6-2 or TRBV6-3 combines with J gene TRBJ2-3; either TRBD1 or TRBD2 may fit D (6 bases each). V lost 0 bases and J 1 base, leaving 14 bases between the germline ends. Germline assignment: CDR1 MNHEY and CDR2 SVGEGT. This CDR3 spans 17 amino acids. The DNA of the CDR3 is TGTGCCAGCAGTTACTCGAGAGGGGGGCGAGGCACAGATACGCAGTATTTT. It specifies CASSYSRGGRGTDTQYF.

The CDR3 bases are TGTGCCAGCAGTCCGGGACAGACTAATTCACCCCTCCACTTT. Translated: CASSPGQTNSPLHF. The gene calls are TRBV12-3 or TRBV12-4 and TRBJ1-6; 7 nucleotides match TRBD1. With V trimmed by 5 bases and J by 6 bases, 4 bases remained unmatched. The length of the CDR3 is 14 residues.

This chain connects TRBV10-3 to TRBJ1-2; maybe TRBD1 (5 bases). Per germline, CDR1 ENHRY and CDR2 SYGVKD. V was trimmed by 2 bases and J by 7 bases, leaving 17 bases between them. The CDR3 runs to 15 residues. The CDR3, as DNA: TGTGCCATCAGTGAGAGTGACGGGGGGTTGCTTGGCTACACCTTC. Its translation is CAISESDGGLLGYTF.

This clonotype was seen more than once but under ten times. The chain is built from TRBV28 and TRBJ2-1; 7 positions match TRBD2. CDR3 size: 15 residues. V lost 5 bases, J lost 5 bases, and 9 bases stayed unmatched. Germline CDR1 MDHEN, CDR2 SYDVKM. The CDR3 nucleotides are TGTGCCAGCAGTAAAACCGGGACTAAGGACAATGAGCAGTTCTTC. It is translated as CASSKTGTKDNEQFF.

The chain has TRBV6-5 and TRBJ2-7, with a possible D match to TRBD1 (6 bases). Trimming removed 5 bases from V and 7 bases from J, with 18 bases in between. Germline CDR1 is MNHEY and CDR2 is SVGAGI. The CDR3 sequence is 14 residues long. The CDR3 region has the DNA TGTGCCAGCAGTCCGGGACACCCCTACAATGAGCAGTACTTC. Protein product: CASSPGHPYNEQYF.

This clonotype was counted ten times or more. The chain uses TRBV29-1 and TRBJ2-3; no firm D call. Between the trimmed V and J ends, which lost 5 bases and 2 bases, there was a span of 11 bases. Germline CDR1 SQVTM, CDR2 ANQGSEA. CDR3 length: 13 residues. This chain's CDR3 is CSVRTVYTDTQYF. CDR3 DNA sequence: TGCAGCGTTAGGACGGTCTACACAGATACGCAGTATTTT.

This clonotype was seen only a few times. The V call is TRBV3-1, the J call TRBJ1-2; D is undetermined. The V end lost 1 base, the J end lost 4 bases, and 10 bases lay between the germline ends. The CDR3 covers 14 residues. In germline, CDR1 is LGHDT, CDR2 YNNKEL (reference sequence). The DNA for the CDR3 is TGTGCCAGCAGCCAAGCTCCGCCAGCCTATGGCTACACCTTC. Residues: CASSQAPPAYGYTF. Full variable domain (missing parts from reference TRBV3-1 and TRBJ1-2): DTAVSQTPKYLVTQMGNDKSIKCEQNLGHDTMYWYKQDSKKFLKIMFSYNNKELIINETVPNRFSPKSPDKAHLNLHINSLELGDSAVYFCASSQAPPAYGYTFGSGTRLTVV.

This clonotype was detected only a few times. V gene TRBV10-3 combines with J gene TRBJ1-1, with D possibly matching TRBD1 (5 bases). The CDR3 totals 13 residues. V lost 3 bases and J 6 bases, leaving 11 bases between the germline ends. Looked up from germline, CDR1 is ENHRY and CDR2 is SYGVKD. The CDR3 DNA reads TGTGCCATCAGTGACAGGGAAGGGGCTGAAGCTTTCTTT. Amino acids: CAISDREGAEAFF.

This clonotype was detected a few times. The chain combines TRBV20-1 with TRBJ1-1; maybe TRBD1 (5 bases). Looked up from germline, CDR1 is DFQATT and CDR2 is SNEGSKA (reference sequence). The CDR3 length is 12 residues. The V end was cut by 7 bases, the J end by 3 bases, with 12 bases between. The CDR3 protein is CSGGGDDTEAFF. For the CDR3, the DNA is TGCAGTGGGGGGGGGGACGACACTGAAGCTTTCTTT.

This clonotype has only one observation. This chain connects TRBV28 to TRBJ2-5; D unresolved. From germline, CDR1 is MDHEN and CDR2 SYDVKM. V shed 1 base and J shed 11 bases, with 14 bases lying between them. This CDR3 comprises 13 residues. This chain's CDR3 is CASSLLNARFQYF. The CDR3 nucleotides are TGTGCCAGCAGTTTATTGAACGCCCGTTTTCAGTACTTC.

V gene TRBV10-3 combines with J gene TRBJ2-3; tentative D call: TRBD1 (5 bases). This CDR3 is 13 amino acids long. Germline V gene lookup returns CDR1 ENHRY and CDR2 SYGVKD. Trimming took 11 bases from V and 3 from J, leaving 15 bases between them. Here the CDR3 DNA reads TGTGCCTCGACAGAGAAGGAAACAGATACGCAGTATTTT. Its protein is CASTEKETDTQYF.

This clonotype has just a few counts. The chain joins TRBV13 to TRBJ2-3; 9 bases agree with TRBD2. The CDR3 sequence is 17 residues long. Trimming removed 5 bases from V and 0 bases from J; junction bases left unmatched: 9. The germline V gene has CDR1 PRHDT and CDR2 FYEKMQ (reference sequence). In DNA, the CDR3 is TGTGCCAGCAGCGCGAATCTAGCGGGACCTAGCACAGATACGCAGTATTTT. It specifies CASSANLAGPSTDTQYF.

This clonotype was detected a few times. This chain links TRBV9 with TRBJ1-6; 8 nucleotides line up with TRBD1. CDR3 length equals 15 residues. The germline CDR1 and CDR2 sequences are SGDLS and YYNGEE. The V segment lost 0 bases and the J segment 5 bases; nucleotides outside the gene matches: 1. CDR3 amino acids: CASSVAGGNNSPLHF. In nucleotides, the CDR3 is TGTGCCAGCAGCGTAGCAGGGGGCAATAATTCACCCCTCCACTTT.

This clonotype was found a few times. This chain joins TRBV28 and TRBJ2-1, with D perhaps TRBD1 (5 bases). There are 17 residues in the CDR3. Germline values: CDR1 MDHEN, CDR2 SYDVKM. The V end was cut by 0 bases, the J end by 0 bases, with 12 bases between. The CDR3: CASSLWGRQGSYNEQFF. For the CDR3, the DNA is TGTGCCAGCAGTTTATGGGGCCGGCAGGGCTCCTACAATGAGCAGTTCTTC.

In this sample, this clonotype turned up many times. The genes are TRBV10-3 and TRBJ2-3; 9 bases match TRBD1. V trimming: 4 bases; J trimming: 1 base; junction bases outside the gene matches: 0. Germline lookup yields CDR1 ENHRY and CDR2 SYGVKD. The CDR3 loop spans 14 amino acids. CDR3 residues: CAISGTGGTDTQYF. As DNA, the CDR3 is TGTGCCATCAGTGGGACAGGGGGCACAGATACGCAGTATTTT.

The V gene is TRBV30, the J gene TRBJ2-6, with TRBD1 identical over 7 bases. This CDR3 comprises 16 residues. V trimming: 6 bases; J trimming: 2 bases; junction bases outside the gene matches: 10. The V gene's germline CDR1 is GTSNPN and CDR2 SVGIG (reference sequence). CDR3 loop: CACSKGAQTGANVLTF. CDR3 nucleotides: TGTGCCTGCTCAAAGGGGGCGCAAACTGGGGCCAACGTCCTGACTTTC. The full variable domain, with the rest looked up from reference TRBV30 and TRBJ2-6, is SQTIHQWPATLVQPVGSPLSLECTVEGTSNPNLYWYRQAAGRGLQLLFYSVGIGQISSEVPQNLSASRPQDRQFILSSKKLLLSDSGFYLCACSKGAQTGANVLTFGAGSRLTVL.

This CDR3 reads CASSSQTETQYF. The CDR3 coding sequence is TGTGCCAGCAGTTCCCAGACAGAGACCCAGTACTTC. The rearrangement links TRBV6-5 to TRBJ2-5; D is ambiguous. Germline CDR1 reads MNHEY; CDR2 reads SVGAGI. The CDR3 length is 12 residues. V was cut by 4 bases and J by 4 bases, with 7 bases left in between.

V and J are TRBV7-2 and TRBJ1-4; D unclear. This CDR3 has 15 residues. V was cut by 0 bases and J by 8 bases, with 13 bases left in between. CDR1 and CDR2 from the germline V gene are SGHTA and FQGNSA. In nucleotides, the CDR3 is TGTGCCAGCAGCTTAGCGGGCAGATTTAGCGAAAAACTGTTTTTT. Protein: CASSLAGRFSEKLFF.

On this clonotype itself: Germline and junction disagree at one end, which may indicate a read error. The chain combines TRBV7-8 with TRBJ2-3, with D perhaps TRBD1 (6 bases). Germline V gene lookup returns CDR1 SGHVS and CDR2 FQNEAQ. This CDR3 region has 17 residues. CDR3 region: CAGSLPTGRTSTDTQYF. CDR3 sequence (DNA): TGTGCCGGCAGCTTACCGACAGGAAGAACTAGCACAGATACGCAGTATTTT.